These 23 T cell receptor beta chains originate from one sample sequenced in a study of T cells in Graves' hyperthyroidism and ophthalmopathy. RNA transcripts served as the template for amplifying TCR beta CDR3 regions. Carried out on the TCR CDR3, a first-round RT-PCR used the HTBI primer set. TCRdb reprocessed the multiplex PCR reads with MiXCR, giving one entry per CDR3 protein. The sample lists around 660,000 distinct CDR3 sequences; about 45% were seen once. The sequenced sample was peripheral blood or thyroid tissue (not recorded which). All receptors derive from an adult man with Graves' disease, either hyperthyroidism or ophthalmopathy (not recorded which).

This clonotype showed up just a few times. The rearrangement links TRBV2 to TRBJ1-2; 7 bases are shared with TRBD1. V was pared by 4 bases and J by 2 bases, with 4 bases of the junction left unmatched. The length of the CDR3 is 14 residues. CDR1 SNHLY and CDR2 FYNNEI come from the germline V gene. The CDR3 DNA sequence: TGTGCCAGCAGTGGACAGGGTCTAAACTATGGCTACACCTTC. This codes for CASSGQGLNYGYTF.

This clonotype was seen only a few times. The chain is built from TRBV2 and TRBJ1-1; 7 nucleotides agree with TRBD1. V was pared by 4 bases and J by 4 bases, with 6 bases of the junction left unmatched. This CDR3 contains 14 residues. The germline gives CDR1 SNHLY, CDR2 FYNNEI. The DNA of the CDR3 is TGTGCCAGCAGTGGGGGCAGGGGGGGCACTGAAGCTTTCTTT. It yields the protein CASSGGRGGTEAFF.

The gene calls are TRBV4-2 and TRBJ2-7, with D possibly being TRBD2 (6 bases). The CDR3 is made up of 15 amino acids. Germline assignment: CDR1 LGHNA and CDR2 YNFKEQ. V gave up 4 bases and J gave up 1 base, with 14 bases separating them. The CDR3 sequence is CASSPGPGLSYEQYF. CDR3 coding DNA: TGTGCCAGCAGCCCAGGGCCAGGACTATCCTACGAGCAGTACTTC.

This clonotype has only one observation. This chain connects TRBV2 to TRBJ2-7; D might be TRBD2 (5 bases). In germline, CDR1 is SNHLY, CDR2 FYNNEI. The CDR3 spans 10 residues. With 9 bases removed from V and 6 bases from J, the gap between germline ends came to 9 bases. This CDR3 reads CARGDAEQYF. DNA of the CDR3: TGTGCCAGGGGAGACGCCGAGCAGTACTTC.

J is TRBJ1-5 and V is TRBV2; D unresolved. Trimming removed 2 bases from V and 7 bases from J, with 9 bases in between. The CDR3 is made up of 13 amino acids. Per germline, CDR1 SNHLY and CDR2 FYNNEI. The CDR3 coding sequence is TGTGCCAGCAGTGAACATAAGGAACAGCCCCAGCATTTT. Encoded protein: CASSEHKEQPQHF.

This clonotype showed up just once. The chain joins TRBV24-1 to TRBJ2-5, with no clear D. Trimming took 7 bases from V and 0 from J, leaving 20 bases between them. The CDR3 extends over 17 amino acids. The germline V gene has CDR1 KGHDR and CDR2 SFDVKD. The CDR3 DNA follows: TGTGCCACCAGCGGATATGGGGATGTTGCGCACCAAGAGACCCAGTACTTC. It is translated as CATSGYGDVAHQETQYF.

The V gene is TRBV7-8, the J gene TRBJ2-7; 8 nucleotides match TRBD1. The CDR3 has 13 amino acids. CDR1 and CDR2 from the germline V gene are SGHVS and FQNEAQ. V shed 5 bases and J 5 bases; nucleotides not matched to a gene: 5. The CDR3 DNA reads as TGTGCCAGCAGCGGAGACAGGGGTCACGAGCAGTACTTC. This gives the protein CASSGDRGHEQYF.

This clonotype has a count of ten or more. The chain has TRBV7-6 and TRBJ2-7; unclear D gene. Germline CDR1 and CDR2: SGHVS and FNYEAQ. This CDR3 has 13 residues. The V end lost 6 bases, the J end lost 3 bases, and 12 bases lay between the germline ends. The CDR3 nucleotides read TGTGCCAGCAGTGTTGGGGTTCTCTACGAGCAGTACTTC. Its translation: CASSVGVLYEQYF.

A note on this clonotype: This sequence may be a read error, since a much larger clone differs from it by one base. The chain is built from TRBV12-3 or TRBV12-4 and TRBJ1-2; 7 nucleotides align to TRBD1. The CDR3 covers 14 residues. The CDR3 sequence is CASSPGTVFYGHTF. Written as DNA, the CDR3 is TGTGCCAGCAGCCCTGGGACAGTCTTTTATGGCCACACCTTC.

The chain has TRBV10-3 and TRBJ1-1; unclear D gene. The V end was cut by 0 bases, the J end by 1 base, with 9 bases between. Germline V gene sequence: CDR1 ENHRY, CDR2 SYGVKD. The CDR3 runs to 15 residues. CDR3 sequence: CAISESGSQNTEAFF. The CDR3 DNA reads TGTGCCATCAGTGAGTCAGGCAGCCAGAACACTGAAGCTTTCTTT.

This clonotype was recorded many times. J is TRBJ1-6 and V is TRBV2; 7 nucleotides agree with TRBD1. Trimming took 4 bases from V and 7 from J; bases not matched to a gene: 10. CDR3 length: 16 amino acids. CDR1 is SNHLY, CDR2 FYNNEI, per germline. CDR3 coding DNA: TGTGCCAGCAGTGTACAGGGGATTACGAGAAATTCACCCCTCCACTTT. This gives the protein CASSVQGITRNSPLHF.

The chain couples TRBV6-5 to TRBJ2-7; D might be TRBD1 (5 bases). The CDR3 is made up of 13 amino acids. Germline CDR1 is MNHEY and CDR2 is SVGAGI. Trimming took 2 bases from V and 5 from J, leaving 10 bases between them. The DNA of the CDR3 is TGTGCCAGCAGTTACGGGGCAGGAGACGAGCAGTACTTC. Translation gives CASSYGAGDEQYF.

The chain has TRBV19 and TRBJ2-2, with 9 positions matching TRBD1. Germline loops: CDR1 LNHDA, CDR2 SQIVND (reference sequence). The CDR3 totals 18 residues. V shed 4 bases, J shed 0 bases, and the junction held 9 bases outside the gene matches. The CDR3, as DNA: TGTGCCAGTAGTAGGGACAGGGTGGGGGGCGCGAACACCGGGGAGCTGTTTTTT. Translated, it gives CASSRDRVGGANTGELFF.

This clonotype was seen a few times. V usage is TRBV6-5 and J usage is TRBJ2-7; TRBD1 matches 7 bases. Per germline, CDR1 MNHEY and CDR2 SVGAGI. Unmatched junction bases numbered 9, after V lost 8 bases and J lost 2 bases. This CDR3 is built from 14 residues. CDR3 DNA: TGTGCCAGCCGTACCGACAGGGCAACCTACGAGCAGTACTTC. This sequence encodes CASRTDRATYEQYF.

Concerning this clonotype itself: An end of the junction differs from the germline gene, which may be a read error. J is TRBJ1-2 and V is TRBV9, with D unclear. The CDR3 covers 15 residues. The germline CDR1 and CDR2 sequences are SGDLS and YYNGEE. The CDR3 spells CASSGDIGANYDYTF. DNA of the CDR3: TGTGCCAGCAGCGGAGATATAGGAGCTAACTATGACTACACCTTC.

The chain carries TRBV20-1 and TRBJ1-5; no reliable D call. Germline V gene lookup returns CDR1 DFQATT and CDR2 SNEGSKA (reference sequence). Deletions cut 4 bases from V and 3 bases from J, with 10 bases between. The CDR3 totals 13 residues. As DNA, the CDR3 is TGCAGTGCTACCACCGGGATCAATCAGCCCCAGCATTTT. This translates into CSATTGINQPQHF.

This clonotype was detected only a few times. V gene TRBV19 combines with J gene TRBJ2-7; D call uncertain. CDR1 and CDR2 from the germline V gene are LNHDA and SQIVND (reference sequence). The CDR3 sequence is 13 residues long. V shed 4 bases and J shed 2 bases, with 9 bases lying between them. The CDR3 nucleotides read TGTGCCAGTAGTAACTCGCCAACCTACGAGCAGTACTTC. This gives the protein CASSNSPTYEQYF. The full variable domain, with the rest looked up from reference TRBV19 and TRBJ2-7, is DGGITQSPKYLFRKEGQNVTLSCEQNLNHDAMYWYRQDPGQGLRLIYYSQIVNDFQKGDIAEGYSVSREKKESFPLTVTSAQKNPTAFYLCASSNSPTYEQYFGPGTRLTVT.

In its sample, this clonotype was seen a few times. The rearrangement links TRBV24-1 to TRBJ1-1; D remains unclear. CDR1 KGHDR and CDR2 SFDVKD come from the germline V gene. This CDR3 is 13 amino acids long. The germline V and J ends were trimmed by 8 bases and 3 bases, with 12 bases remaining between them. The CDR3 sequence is CATMGRRDTEAFF. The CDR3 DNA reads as TGTGCCACCATGGGGAGAAGGGACACTGAAGCTTTCTTT.

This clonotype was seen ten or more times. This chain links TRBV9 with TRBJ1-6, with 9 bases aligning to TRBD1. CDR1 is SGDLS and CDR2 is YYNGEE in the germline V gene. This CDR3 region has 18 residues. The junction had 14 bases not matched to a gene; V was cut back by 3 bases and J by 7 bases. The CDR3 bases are TGTGCCAGCAGCGGGAGGGACAGGGATTCCGCCTTGAATTCACCCCTCCACTTT. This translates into CASSGRDRDSALNSPLHF.

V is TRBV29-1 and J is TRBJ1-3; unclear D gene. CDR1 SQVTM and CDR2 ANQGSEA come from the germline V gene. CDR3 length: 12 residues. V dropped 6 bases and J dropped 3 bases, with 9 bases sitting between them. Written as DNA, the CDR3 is TGCAGCGTCGACGAGTATGGAAACACCATATATTTT. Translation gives CSVDEYGNTIYF. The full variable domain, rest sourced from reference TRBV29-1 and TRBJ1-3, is SAVISQKPSRDICQRGTSLTIQCQVDSQVTMMFWYRQQPGQSLTLIATANQGSEATYESGFVIDKFPISRPNLTFSTLTVSNMSPEDSSIYLCSVDEYGNTIYFGEGSWLTVV.

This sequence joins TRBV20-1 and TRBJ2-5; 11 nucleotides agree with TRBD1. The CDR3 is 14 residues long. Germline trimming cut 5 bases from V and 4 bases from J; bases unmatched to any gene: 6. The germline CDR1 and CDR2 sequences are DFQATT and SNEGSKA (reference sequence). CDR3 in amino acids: CSAPTGTGGETQYF. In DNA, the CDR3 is TGCAGTGCTCCGACCGGGACAGGGGGAGAGACCCAGTACTTC.

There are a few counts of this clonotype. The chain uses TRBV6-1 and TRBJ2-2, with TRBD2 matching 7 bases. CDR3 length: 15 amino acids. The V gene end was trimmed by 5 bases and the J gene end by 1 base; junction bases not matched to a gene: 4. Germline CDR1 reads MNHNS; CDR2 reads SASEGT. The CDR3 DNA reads TGTGCCAGCAGTCGGGGGGAGATGAACACCGGGGAGCTGTTTTTT. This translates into CASSRGEMNTGELFF.

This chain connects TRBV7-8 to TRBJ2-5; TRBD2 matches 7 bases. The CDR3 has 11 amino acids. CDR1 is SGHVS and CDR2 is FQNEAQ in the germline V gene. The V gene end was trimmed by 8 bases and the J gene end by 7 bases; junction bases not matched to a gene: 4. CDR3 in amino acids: CASGASGTQYF. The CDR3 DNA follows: TGTGCCAGCGGCGCTAGCGGGACCCAGTACTTC. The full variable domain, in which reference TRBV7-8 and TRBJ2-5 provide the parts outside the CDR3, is GAGVSQSPRYKVAKRGQDVALRCDPISGHVSLFWYQQALGQGPEFLTYFQNEAQLDKSGLPSDRFFAERPEGSVSTLKIQRTQQEDSAVYLCASGASGTQYFGPGTRLLVL.